This T cell receptor beta chain was retrieved from a study of identical twins. Findings and limits, study-wide: Out-of-frame alpha sequences that twins shared showed excess low generation probability. Out-of-frame TCR alpha sharing observed in monozygotic twins exceeded model estimates. Among beta out-of-frame sequences, excess sharing between twins appeared weaker.

The CDR3 has 11 amino acids. Germline V gene data show CDR1 as ENHRY and CDR2 as SYGVKD. The V gene lost 5 bases and the J gene lost 7 bases, with 9 bases spanning the gap. About this clonotype itself: Its antigen remains unknown.

TCRdb re-derived calls from the 5' RACE reads in MiXCR, one entry per CDR3 protein. The sample shows around 510,000 distinct CDR3 sequences, 14% of them seen only once. Another study also made use of these data, one on yellow fever vaccine responses in identical twins. That investigation notes: Twins reportedly showed a vaccine T cell response that seemed partly convergent and partly personalized.

The source of this sequence is a woman aged 18-30 years in good health. This chain connects TRBV10-3 to TRBJ2-7; maybe TRBD1 (5 bases). The specimen sequenced was CD4+ T cells sorted from blood. The CDR3 coding sequence is TGTGCCATCAGTTCCTGGACAGAGCAGTACTTC. Its protein is CAISSWTEQYF.